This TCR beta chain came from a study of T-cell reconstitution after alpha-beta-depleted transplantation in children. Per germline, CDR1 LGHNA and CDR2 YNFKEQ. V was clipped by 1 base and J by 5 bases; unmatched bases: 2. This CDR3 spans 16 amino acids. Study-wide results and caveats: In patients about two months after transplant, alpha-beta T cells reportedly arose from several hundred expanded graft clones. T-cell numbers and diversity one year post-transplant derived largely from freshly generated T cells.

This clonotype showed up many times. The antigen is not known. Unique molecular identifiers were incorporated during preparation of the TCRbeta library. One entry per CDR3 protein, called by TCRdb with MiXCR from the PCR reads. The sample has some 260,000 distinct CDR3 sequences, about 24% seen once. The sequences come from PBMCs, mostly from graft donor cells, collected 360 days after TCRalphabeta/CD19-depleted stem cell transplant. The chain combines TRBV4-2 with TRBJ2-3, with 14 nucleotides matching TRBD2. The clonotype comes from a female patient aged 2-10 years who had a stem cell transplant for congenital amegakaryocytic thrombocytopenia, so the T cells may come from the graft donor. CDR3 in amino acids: CASSQGLAGGQDTQYF. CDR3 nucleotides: TGTGCCAGCAGCCAAGGACTAGCGGGGGGGCAAGATACGCAGTATTTT.